This T cell receptor (beta chain) was observed in a study of shared clonotypes between healthy human individuals. Trimming took 3 bases from V and 4 from J, leaving 7 bases between them. Per germline, CDR1 DFQATT and CDR2 SNEGSKA (reference sequence). The CDR3 runs 11 residues. Repertoires were generated with immunoSEQ multiplex PCR, while TCRdb's copy carries only in-frame clones and drops some. The sample contains about 500,000 clones, roughly 80% of which appear only once. This clone appeared a few times. The sequence came from a woman aged 35 to 49 in good health. Some clones in this sample may be carry-over from other donors' samples. The chain links TRBV20-1 to TRBJ2-7, with a possible D match to TRBD2 (5 bases). Sequences were obtained from PBMCs. CDR3 sequence (DNA): TGCAGTGCTAGGGACTGGTACGAGCAGTACTTC. It specifies CSARDWYEQYF.